This TCR beta chain was sequenced for a study of regulatory T cells in long-lasting Graves disease. Study-wide results and caveats: Samples came from peripheral blood alone, without thyroid tissue. For persistent Graves' patients, TCR diversity was lower than for newly diagnosed ones. Sample size, which was small, may have reduced accuracy.

This clonotype was counted ten times or more. Its antigen is currently unknown. Sequence at one end of the junction differs from germline and may be a read error. HTBI primers from iRepertoire and Arm-PCR of CDR3 regions yielded the TCR beta libraries. In the source study's methods: Identification of gene segments yielded approximately 62 TRBV and 14 to 15 TRBJ across samples. TCRdb used MiXCR to reprocess the multiplex PCR reads, holding one entry per CDR3 protein. The V and J calls were not made by the authors but by TCRdb's processing. The sample has under 300,000 distinct CDR3 sequences, around 20% seen once. The CDR3 spans 16 residues. Germline CDR1 LGHDT, CDR2 YNNKEL (reference sequence). Specified time point: newly diagnosed GD, antithyroid drugs for less than 3 months. There was RNA extracted from PBMCs, and the TCR library was made from it.

Material: peripheral blood mononuclear cells (PBMCs), obtained at new diagnosis, from a patient treated with antithyroid drugs. The V call is TRBV3-1, the J call TRBJ2-5, with 14 bases fitting TRBD2. The sequence was obtained from a female donor with Graves disease. This CDR3 is CASSLGLAGGPGQLVF. The CDR3 coding sequence is TGTGCCAGCAGCCTCGGACTAGCGGGAGGCCCCGGTCAACTGGTCTTC.